The T cell receptor (beta chain) under discussion was sequenced for a study of shared clonotypes between healthy human individuals (TCRdb year 2020). Some background on the complete study: Two women and three men aged 18 to 49 years were included in the cohort. Per donor, three plates each were used for CD4 naive and CD4 memory, two for CD8 naive, and one for CD8 memory. To estimate repertoire size and how much clonotype sharing occurs between individuals, the study deeply sequenced the blood TCR repertoires of five healthy adults. Libraries were prepared and TCR repertoires were sequenced by different laboratories using diverse techniques, in order to increase sequencing depth and limit assay-specific biases. Each donor's leukapheresis produced roughly between roughly 0.85 and 9.5 billion PBMCs. General study outcomes and caveats: Naive subsets generally had larger estimated clonotype richness than memory subsets did. Based on pairwise subsampling, the degree of clonotype sharing among donors was expected to be affected by sequencing depth. Incomplete sequencing was indicated by rarefaction of sorted-subset datasets, despite the large sequencing depth. Clonotypes shared by all four sorted-subset donors showed higher generation probabilities than non-shared clonotypes. Because the study included only a small number of donors, the genetic and exposure-history diversity represented was limited. Approximately 5% of naive CD4, 3.5% of naive CD8, about 2.4% of memory CD4, and more than 0.35% of memory CD8 clonotypes were shared across a few donors. Sampling was restricted to blood, and TCR repertoires in tissues likely differ from the TCR repertoires found in blood.

As for this clone: What this receptor recognizes is not known. No quality values exist for individual bases; no much larger clone is one base distant.

The donors were healthy, HIV-negative adults with no recently reported acute infections or vaccinations. Every donor was a Caucasian adult living in Nashville, Tennessee, USA. CD4+ T cells were enriched through magnetic negative selection, after which naive cells were positively selected on CD45RA and the remaining negative fraction served as the memory subset. Blood was obtained by leukapheresis, after which PBMCs were separated by Ficoll-Histopaque density gradient centrifugation and cryopreserved in liquid nitrogen vapor phase. Analytical flow cytometry was used to check the purity and quantity of each magnetically sorted T cell population. Genomic DNA was isolated from each sorted fraction and quantified by UV absorbance on a Nanodrop 2000c. Using the deep immunoSEQ assay, multiplex PCR amplified TCR CDR3 regions from genomic DNA. Genomic DNA extracted from each cell subset was distributed evenly over all wells of several immunoSEQ 96-well plates, and each plate served as one replicate. For sorted subsets, around 0.2 ug of genomic DNA, equivalent to around 31,000 T cell genomes, went into each replicate PCR. Purified libraries were measured with a Qubit 3.0 fluorometer, size-checked on a Bioanalyzer 2100, and measured again with the KAPA Library Quantification kit. A separate single-read 150-cycle Illumina NextSeq 550 flow cell was used to sequence each immunoSEQ 96-well plate. In the source study's methods: The immunoSEQ output contained only junctional sequences without quality scores, so filtering could not match that applied to full-length reads. Sequences were annotated with PyIR, a Python wrapper for IgBLAST v1.9, using IMGT germline references to assign V/J genes and CDR3. Reads were removed for weak V/J assignments (E-value above 1e-6), missing CDR3, stop codons, out-of-frame junctions, or ambiguous translated residues. V3J clonotypes were defined by identical inferred V gene, J gene, and CDR3 amino acid sequence. Percentage overlap between repertoires was computed as shared unique clonotypes divided by the size of the smaller repertoire. Three approaches were used to assess repertoire richness: RTK rarefaction, the Chao1 estimator, and Recon v2.1 estimates of unobserved clonotypes. Generation probabilities were computed with OLGA for all TCRbeta clonotypes obtained by the gDNA method from several donors. In its TCRdb copy, this immuneACCESS table keeps in-frame sequences only and misses some clones. Where compared with another copy, unresolved V genes explain less than half of these, and the others have no known cause. V and J calls and clone size come straight from that table; D and trimming were deduced from the DNA. This sample is represented by more than 2,000,000 clones; 85% to 95% of them were singletons. The top ten constitute 0.39% of the sample.

V loses 0 bases, J loses 13 bases, and the germline ends lie 14 bases apart. The CDR3 runs 13 amino acids, cysteine and phenylalanine included. Just the 39-base CDR3 DNA is kept, in frame starting at base 1. CDR1 and CDR2 were assigned from the germline V gene as SGDLS and YYNGEE. The source material was naive CD4+ T cells from PBMCs. In the paper's terms, the cell subset or site label means: CD45RA+ positively selected. The receptor comes from a man between 18 and 29 years old in good health. Some clones in this sample may be carry-over from other donors' samples. The receptor chain draws on TRBV9 and TRBJ2-1, with the identity of the D gene unclear. In nucleotides, the sequence is TGTGCCAGCAGCGTAGGAATAGTAGAGTTCCAGTTCTTC. This yields the protein CASSVGIVEFQFF.